A single sample is the source of the 13 T cell receptor beta chains below, sequenced in a study of cytomegalovirus exposure and HLA in healthy donors. Sequenced by immunoSEQ multiplex PCR; TCRdb stores in-frame clones only, minus some. This table holds around 300,000 clones, around 85% found once. Sequenced sample: PBMCs. Receptor source: a woman between 18 and 30 years old in good health and CMV-seronegative.

The sample holds a few counts of this clone. The V and J genes are TRBV4-2 and TRBJ1-5; 9 bases are a match to TRBD1. Germline CDR1 LGHNA, CDR2 YNFKEQ. J lost 7 bases, V lost 6 bases, and 10 bases had no gene match. The CDR3 contains 15 residues. Here the CDR3 reads CASSESGTGMQPQHF. In nucleotides, the CDR3 is TGTGCCAGCAGTGAAAGCGGGACAGGGATGCAGCCCCAGCATTTT.

CDR3: CASSPGTAKDTQYF. Here the CDR3 DNA reads TGCGCCAGCAGCCCGGGGACAGCGAAAGATACGCAGTATTTT. The chain employs TRBV5-1 and TRBJ2-3; TRBD1 matches 7 bases. From germline, CDR1 is SGHRS and CDR2 YFSETQ. CDR3 size: 14 residues. Unmatched junction bases numbered 7, after V lost 4 bases and J lost 5 bases.

This chain connects TRBV5-1 to TRBJ2-3, with 9 nucleotides matching TRBD2. CDR3 length: 16 residues. CDR1 is SGHRS and CDR2 is YFSETQ in the germline V gene. Trimming took 0 bases from V and 2 from J; bases not matched to a gene: 4. This chain's CDR3 is CASSLGTSVATDTQYF. CDR3 in DNA: TGCGCCAGCAGCTTGGGGACTAGCGTCGCCACAGATACGCAGTATTTT.

This sequence joins TRBV29-1 and TRBJ2-2; 9 nucleotides line up with TRBD1. After removal of 5 bases from V and 4 bases from J, the junction contained 8 bases not matched to a gene. The CDR3 loop spans 15 amino acids. The V gene's germline CDR1 is SQVTM and CDR2 ANQGSEA. The CDR3: CSVFPGTGSTGELFF. CDR3 sequence (DNA): TGCAGCGTTTTCCCCGGGACAGGGTCCACCGGGGAGCTGTTTTTT.

This rearrangement joins TRBV11-3 to TRBJ2-1; the match to TRBD2 covers 9 bases. CDR1 is SGHNT, CDR2 YENEEA, per germline. There are 18 residues in the CDR3. The J segment lost 9 bases and the V segment lost 5 bases, leaving 20 bases of the junction unmatched. CDR3 loop: CASSLSPGLAKGGSEQFF. The CDR3 DNA follows: TGTGCCAGCAGCCTCTCCCCGGGACTAGCTAAGGGGGGGAGTGAGCAGTTCTTC.

The chain has TRBV27 and TRBJ2-7; TRBD2 is a possible D gene (6 bases). Germline loops: CDR1 MNHEY, CDR2 SMNVEV (reference sequence). The CDR3 runs to 14 residues. V gave up 5 bases and J gave up 0 bases, with 11 bases separating them. CDR3 sequence: CASSPRGSSYEQYF. For the CDR3, the DNA is TGTGCCAGCAGTCCACGGGGGAGCTCCTACGAGCAGTACTTC.

The chain is built from TRBV27 and TRBJ1-2, with D perhaps TRBD1 (6 bases). Trimming took off 3 bases at V and 6 bases at J, with 11 bases between the two ends. Germline CDR1 MNHEY, CDR2 SMNVEV (reference sequence). The CDR3 has 13 amino acids. CDR3 region: CASSFNREHGYTF. The CDR3 bases are TGTGCCAGCAGTTTTAACAGGGAACATGGCTACACCTTC.

V usage is TRBV12-5 and J usage is TRBJ2-3; 11 bases agree with TRBD1. The CDR3 consists of 16 residues. V shed 0 bases, J shed 3 bases, and the junction held 2 bases outside the gene matches. From germline, CDR1 is LGHNT and CDR2 FRNRAP. The CDR3 coding sequence is TGTGCTAGTGGTTTGGTATGGGACAGGGGGACAGATACGCAGTATTTT. Protein: CASGLVWDRGTDTQYF. Variable domain in full (rest from reference TRBV12-5 and TRBJ2-3): DARVTQTPRHKVTEMGQEVTMRCQPILGHNTVFWYRQTMMQGLELLAYFRNRAPLDDSGMPKDRFSAEMPDATLATLKIQPSEPRDSAVYFCASGLVWDRGTDTQYFGPGTRLTVL.

J is TRBJ1-5 and V is TRBV18, with 10 bases identical to TRBD1. This CDR3 is built from 15 residues. Germline trimming cut 4 bases from V and 7 bases from J; bases unmatched to any gene: 7. The germline V gene has CDR1 KGHSH and CDR2 LQKENI. DNA of the CDR3: TGTGCCAGCTCACGTACGGGACAGGGGCAACAGCCCCAGCATTTT. This encodes CASSRTGQGQQPQHF.

The rearrangement uses TRBV7-2 and TRBJ1-5; 11 positions agree with TRBD1. Germline values: CDR1 SGHTA, CDR2 FQGNSA. V was clipped by 7 bases and J by 6 bases; unmatched bases: 8. The CDR3 contains 15 residues. The CDR3 coding sequence is TGTGCCAGCACCCAAAGGACAGGGGGCGGTCAGCCCCAGCATTTT. Protein: CASTQRTGGGQPQHF. Supplemented by reference TRBV7-2 and TRBJ1-5, the full variable domain reads GAGVSQSPSNKVTEKGKDVELRCDPISGHTALYWYRQSLGQGLEFLIYFQGNSAPDKSGLPSDRFSAERTGGSVSTLTIQRTQQEDSAVYLCASTQRTGGGQPQHFGDGTRLSIL.

This chain uses TRBV7-8 with TRBJ1-2, with 7 bases matching TRBD1. This CDR3 spans 14 amino acids. With V trimmed by 5 bases and J by 4 bases, 7 bases remained unmatched. Per germline, CDR1 SGHVS and CDR2 FQNEAQ. The CDR3 reads CASSQGTASYGYTF. Written as DNA, the CDR3 is TGTGCCAGCAGCCAGGGGACAGCCTCCTATGGCTACACCTTC.

CDR3 in amino acids: CASSVELISYNEQFF. The CDR3 bases are TGTGCCAGCAGTGTCGAGTTAATCTCCTACAATGAGCAGTTCTTC. The genes are TRBV6-1 and TRBJ2-1, with no clear D. The V end lost 4 bases, the J end lost 0 bases, and 10 bases lay between the germline ends. The germline CDR1 and CDR2 sequences are MNHNS and SASEGT. CDR3 size: 15 residues.

This chain uses TRBV5-1 with TRBJ2-1; 14 nucleotides match TRBD2. This CDR3 contains 15 residues. Germline values: CDR1 SGHRS, CDR2 YFSETQ. The V segment lost 4 bases and the J segment 8 bases; nucleotides outside the gene matches: 5. CDR3 residues: CASSGLAGGEDEQFF. Here the CDR3 DNA reads TGCGCCAGCAGCGGACTAGCGGGGGGCGAAGATGAGCAGTTCTTC.